Included here is one T cell receptor (beta chain) sequence, with context. Its antigen target is currently unknown. Per-base quality was not reported, and no clone a single base away is much larger than it. This sample is drawn from a study of blood T cells in healthy people across ages (dated by TCRdb to 2014 to 2015). A note on the overall study: In model experiments, roughly one uniquely barcoded TCR beta cDNA molecule per two T cells was captured by template switching. The study measured age-related changes in TCR beta repertoire diversity using deep sequencing normalized with unique cDNA molecular identifiers. Donors were grouped into four age groups: young (average roughly 17 years), middle-aged (around 39), aged (roughly 67) and long-lived (about 89). To avoid experimental bias, donors of different ages were distributed randomly across sequencing lanes. The study analyzed two additional independent replicas of 1 million unique cDNA reads from the same blood draw for two donors, one aged 18 to 30 and one aged 80 or older.

The library relied on 5' RACE. TCRdb lists the instrument as Illumina HiSeq 2500. A second PCR of roughly 6 to 11 cycles was performed with a sample-barcoded 5' primer and a J-beta primer mix. A template-switch 5' adaptor carrying 12 random nucleotides introduced a unique molecular identifier onto each TCR beta cDNA molecule. Each sample yielded at least 3 million CDR3-containing paired-end reads. All of the RNA was converted into first-strand cDNA using the Mint cDNA synthesis kit, with a TRBC-specific oligonucleotide serving as the primer. After uracil-DNA glycosylase treatment, a first 18-cycle PCR used universal primers M1SS and BC2_uni_R on all cDNA. Concerning the study's data processing: For normalization, 1 million high-quality reads, each with a distinct molecular identifier, were randomly selected from each sample. Instead of being binned into consensus sequences, reads with shared molecular identifiers were discarded. MiTCR, set to a Q25 quality threshold and the strictest error-elimination algorithm, was used for CDR3 identification, clonotype clustering and error correction. A nonparametric unseen species model with Euler transformation was used to estimate a lower bound on total TCR beta diversity. TCRdb itself trimmed the public reads at Q25 with fastp, ran MiXCR and retained productive beta chains. One record per CDR3 amino acid sequence lists the most common genes and DNA. What appears here as the V and J calls and clone size reflects TCRdb's work, not the paper's. The table for this sample lists under 2,000,000 distinct CDR3 sequences; about 50% of them were counted only once. Of the sample, around 2.1% is held by the ten largest clones.

On the study overall, not on this receptor specifically: Compared with the aged group, the long-lived group had more naive CD4+ T cells, fewer expanded clones and increased TCR diversity, a pattern suggesting age selection. Donor CMV infection status was unknown, potentially confounding age-related changes in expanded clonotypes. Conclusive comparison of naive and antigen-experienced compartments was prevented by the profiling of bulk unsorted PBMCs. The percentage of naive T cells measured by flow cytometry correlated strongly with observed TCR beta diversity. Estimates of total diversity from one million sequenced T cells were regarded as lower bounds and underestimates. As age increased, observed TCR beta diversity per million T cells dropped in a roughly linear way, and a significant reduction was already evident by age 40.

The donors were 40 or so Caucasian individuals from Russia, aged 6 to 90 years, who were systemically healthy. Around 9.9 milliliters of peripheral blood were collected from each donor into EDTA-treated Vacutainer tubes. Ficoll-Paque density-gradient centrifugation was used to isolate PBMCs, with at least 6.5 million obtained per sample. Total RNA was extracted from PBMCs with Trizol reagent, with at least 5 micrograms obtained per sample. For every donor, flow cytometry on a PBMC aliquot measured the percentage of naive CD45RAhigh/CD27high T cells. The source is a woman between 40 and 55 years old in good health. The sequencing input was blood.

The sequenced DNA is TGTGCCAGCTCACGTGAGATGCGCGAGACCCAGTACTTC. Its translation is CASSREMRETQYF. Recombination linked TRBV18 to TRBJ2-5, with the D gene call left open. The junction shows trimming of 4 bases on V and 5 bases on J, plus 11 bases between the germline ends. Based on the germline V gene, the CDR1 and CDR2 sequences are KGHSH and LQKENI. Taken from cysteine to phenylalanine, the CDR3 has 13 residues. Of the read, only the CDR3 DNA is kept; its 39 bases are in frame from base 1.